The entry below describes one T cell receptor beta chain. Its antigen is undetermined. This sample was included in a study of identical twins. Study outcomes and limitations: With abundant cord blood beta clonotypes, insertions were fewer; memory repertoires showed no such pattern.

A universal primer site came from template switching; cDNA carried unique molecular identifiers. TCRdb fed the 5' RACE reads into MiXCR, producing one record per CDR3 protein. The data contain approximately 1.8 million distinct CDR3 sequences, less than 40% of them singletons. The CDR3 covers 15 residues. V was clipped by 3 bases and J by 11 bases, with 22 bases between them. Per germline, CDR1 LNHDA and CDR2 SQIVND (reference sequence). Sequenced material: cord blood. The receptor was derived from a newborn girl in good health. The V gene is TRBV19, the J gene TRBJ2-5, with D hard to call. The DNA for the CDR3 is TGTGCCAGTAGTATTGGGGTCCAGCGACACAATGAGCAGTACTTC. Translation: CASSIGVQRHNEQYF. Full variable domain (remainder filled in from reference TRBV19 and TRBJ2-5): DGGITQSPKYLFRKEGQNVTLSCEQNLNHDAMYWYRQDPGQGLRLIYYSQIVNDFQKGDIAEGYSVSREKKESFPLTVTSAQKNPTAFYLCASSIGVQRHNEQYFGPGTRLLVL.